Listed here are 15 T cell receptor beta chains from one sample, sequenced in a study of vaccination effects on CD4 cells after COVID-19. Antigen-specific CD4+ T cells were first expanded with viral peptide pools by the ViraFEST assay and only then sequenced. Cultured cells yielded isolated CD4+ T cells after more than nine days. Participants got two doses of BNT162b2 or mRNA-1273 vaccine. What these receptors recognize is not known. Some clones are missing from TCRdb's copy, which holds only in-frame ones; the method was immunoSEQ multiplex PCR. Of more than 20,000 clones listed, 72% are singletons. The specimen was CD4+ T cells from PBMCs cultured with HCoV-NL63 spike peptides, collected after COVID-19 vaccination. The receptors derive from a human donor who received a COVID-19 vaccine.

This CDR3 is CASSLGDRVNTGELFF. CDR3 in DNA: TGTGCCAGCAGCTTGGGAGACAGGGTGAACACCGGGGAGCTGTTTTTT. The gene calls are TRBV7-2 and TRBJ2-2; 7 bases match TRBD1. V shed 3 bases, J shed 1 base, and the junction held 5 bases outside the gene matches. Germline CDR1 SGHTA, CDR2 FQGNSA. The CDR3 is made up of 16 amino acids. The whole variable domain, filled in from reference TRBV7-2 and TRBJ2-2, reads GAGVSQSPSNKVTEKGKDVELRCDPISGHTALYWYRQSLGQGLEFLIYFQGNSAPDKSGLPSDRFSAERTGGSVSTLTIQRTQQEDSAVYLCASSLGDRVNTGELFFGEGSRLTVL.

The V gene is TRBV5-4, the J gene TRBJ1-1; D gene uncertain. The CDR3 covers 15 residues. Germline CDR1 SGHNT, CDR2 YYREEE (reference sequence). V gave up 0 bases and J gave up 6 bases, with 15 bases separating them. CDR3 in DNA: TGTGCCAGCAGCTTGGCCCGCACGGGTCCGGCTGAAGCTTTCTTT. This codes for CASSLARTGPAEAFF.

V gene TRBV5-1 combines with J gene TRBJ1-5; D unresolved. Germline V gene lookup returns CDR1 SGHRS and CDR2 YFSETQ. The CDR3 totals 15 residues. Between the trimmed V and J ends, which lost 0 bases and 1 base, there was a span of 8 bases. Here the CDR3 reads CASSLDGPSNQPQHF. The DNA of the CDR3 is TGCGCCAGCAGCTTGGACGGCCCGAGCAATCAGCCCCAGCATTTT.

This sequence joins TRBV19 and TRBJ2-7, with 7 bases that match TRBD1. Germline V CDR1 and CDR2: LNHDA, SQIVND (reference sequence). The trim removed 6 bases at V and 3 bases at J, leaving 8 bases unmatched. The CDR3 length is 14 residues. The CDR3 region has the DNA TGTGCCAGTAGCAACCACGGACAGGACTACGAGCAGTACTTC. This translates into CASSNHGQDYEQYF.

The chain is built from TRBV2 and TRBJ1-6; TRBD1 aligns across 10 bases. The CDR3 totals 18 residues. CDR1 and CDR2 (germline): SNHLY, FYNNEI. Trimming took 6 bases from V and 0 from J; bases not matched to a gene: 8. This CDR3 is CASRNPGQGSSYNSPLHF. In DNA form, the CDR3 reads TGTGCCAGCAGAAACCCGGGACAGGGGAGCTCCTATAATTCACCCCTCCACTTT.

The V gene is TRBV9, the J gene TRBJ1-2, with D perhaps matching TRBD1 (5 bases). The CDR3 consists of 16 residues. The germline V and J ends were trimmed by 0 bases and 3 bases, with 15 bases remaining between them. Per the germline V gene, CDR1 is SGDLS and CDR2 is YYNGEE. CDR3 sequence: CASSVGQQGAYYGYTF. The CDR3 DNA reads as TGTGCCAGCAGCGTAGGACAACAAGGGGCGTACTATGGCTACACCTTC.

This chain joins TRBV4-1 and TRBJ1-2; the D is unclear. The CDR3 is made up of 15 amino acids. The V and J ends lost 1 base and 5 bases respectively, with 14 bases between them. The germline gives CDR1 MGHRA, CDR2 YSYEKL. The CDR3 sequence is CASSQARGRAYGYTF. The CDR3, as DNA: TGCGCCAGCAGCCAAGCGCGGGGTAGAGCTTATGGCTACACCTTC.

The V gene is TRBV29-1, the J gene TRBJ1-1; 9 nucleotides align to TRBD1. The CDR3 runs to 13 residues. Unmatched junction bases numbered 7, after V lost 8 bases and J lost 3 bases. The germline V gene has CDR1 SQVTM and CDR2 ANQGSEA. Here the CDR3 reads CSSGQGRDTEAFF. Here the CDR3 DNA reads TGCAGCTCAGGACAGGGGCGGGACACTGAAGCTTTCTTT. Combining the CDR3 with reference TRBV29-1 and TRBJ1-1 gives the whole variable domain SAVISQKPSRDICQRGTSLTIQCQVDSQVTMMFWYRQQPGQSLTLIATANQGSEATYESGFVIDKFPISRPNLTFSTLTVSNMSPEDSSIYLCSSGQGRDTEAFFGQGTRLTVV.

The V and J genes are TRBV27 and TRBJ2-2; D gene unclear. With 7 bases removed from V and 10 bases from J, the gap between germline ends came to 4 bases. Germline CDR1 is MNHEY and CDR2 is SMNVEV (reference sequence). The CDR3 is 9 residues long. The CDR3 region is CASNEELFF. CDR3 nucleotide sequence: TGTGCCAGCAATGAGGAGCTGTTTTTT.

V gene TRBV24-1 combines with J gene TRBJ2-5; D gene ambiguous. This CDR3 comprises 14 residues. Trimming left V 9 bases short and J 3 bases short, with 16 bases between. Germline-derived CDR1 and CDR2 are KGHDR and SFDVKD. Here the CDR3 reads CATQSSAAEETQYF. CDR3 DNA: TGTGCCACCCAGTCGTCGGCCGCGGAAGAGACCCAGTACTTC.

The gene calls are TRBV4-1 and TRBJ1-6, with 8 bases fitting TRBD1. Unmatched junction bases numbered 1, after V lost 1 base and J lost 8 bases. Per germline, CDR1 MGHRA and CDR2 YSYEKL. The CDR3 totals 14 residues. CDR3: CASSQVDRDSPLHF. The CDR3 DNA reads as TGCGCCAGCAGCCAAGTGGACAGGGATTCACCCCTCCACTTT.

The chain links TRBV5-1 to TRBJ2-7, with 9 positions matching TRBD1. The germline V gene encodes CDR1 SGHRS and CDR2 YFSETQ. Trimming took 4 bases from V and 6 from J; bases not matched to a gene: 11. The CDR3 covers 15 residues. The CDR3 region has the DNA TGCGCCAGCAGCCTGGACTTGGGACAGGGCGGCGAGCAGTACTTC. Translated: CASSLDLGQGGEQYF. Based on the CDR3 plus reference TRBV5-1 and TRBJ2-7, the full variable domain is KAGVTQTPRYLIKTRGQQVTLSCSPISGHRSVSWYQQTPGQGLQFLFEYFSETQRNKGNFPGRFSGRQFSNSRSEMNVSTLELGDSALYLCASSLDLGQGGEQYFGPGTRLTVT.

For the CDR3, the DNA is TGTGCCAGCACCCTAGATCGGTCAGGGTATAATGAGCAGTTCTTC. This sequence encodes CASTLDRSGYNEQFF. This chain joins TRBV6-5 and TRBJ2-1; the D gene is possibly TRBD1 (5 bases). With 7 bases removed from V and 7 bases from J, the gap between germline ends came to 20 bases. CDR1 and CDR2 (germline): MNHEY, SVGAGI. The CDR3 runs 15 residues.

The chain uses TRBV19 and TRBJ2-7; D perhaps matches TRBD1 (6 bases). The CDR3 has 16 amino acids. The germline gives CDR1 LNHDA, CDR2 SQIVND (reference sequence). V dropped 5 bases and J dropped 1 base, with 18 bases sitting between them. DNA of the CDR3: TGTGCCAGTAGTCTTGGGGGCGACCCCCGGTCCTACGAGCAGTACTTC. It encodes CASSLGGDPRSYEQYF.

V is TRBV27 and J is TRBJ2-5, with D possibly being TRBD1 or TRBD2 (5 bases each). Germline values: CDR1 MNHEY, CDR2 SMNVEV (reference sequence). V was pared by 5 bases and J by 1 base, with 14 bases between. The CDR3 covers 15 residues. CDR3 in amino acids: CASSQPGTSQETQYF. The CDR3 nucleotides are TGTGCCAGCAGTCAACCAGGGACGAGCCAAGAGACCCAGTACTTC.